The rows below give T cell receptor beta chains drawn from one sample of a study of blood T cell repertoires in COVID-19. Libraries were prepared by immunoSEQ multiplex PCR; TCRdb keeps only in-frame clonotypes and omits some of them. Found here are roughly 300,000 clones, roughly 90% of them singletons; the top ten hold 6.4%. Material for sequencing was peripheral blood. Receptors originate from a man younger than 35 who had recovered from COVID-19. The CDR3 runs from the conserved cysteine through the conserved F or W. D genes are given only for firm matches. Not all rows give a size; the values are once, few, many and, for expanded clones, a class.

J gene: TRBJ2-1; D gene: .; clone size: .; V gene: TRBV5-1; CDR3 DNA: TGCGCCAGCAGCCTCAACTACCAAGGGGCCCTCAATGAGCAGTTCTTC; CDR3 protein: CASSLNYQGALNEQFF
J gene: TRBJ1-1; D gene: TRBD1; clone size: .; V gene: TRBV7-2; CDR3 DNA: TGTGCCAGCAGCTTTTCCGGGACAGGGGTCCCTGAAGCTTTCTTT; CDR3 protein: CASSFSGTGVPEAFF
J gene: TRBJ1-6; D gene: .; clone size: .; V gene: TRBV18; CDR3 DNA: TGTGCCAGCTCACCTCGACCACCGGACAGCCAGCTCCACTTT; CDR3 protein: CASSPRPPDSQLHF
J gene: TRBJ1-5; D gene: .; clone size: .; V gene: TRBV12-3/TRBV12-4; CDR3 DNA: TGTGCCAGCAGTTCCGCTACAGTCCAGCCCCAGCATTTT; CDR3 protein: CASSSATVQPQHF
J gene: TRBJ1-1; D gene: .; clone size: few; V gene: TRBV6-5; CDR3 DNA: TGTGCCAGCAGTTACTCGAGCAAGGGGATTACTGAAGCTTTCTTT; CDR3 protein: CASSYSSKGITEAFF
J gene: TRBJ2-3; D gene: TRBD2; clone size: .; V gene: TRBV18; CDR3 DNA: TGTGCCAGCTCACCCATAGCGGGGCTTACTTTGAGCACAGATACGCAGTATTTT; CDR3 protein: CASSPIAGLTLSTDTQYF
J gene: TRBJ2-5; D gene: .; clone size: .; V gene: TRBV18; CDR3 DNA: TGTGCCAGCTCACCAATCGGGGAGACCCAGTACTTC; CDR3 protein: CASSPIGETQYF
J gene: TRBJ2-1; D gene: .; clone size: .; V gene: TRBV10-3; CDR3 DNA: TGTGCCATCAGTGAGGGAGTTGAGCAGTTCTTC; CDR3 protein: CAISEGVEQFF
J gene: TRBJ1-3; D gene: TRBD1; clone size: .; V gene: TRBV7-9; CDR3 DNA: TGTGCCAGCAGCTTAACAGGGGAGCCAGGAAACACCATATATTTT; CDR3 protein: CASSLTGEPGNTIYF
J gene: TRBJ1-3; D gene: TRBD1; clone size: .; V gene: TRBV9; CDR3 DNA: TGTGCCAGCAGCCCAGGGGGATTGGCAGGAGCCTCTGGAAACACCATATATTTT; CDR3 protein: CASSPGGLAGASGNTIYF
J gene: TRBJ2-5; D gene: TRBD2; clone size: .; V gene: TRBV27; CDR3 DNA: TGTGCCAGCAGTTTATTGACTAGCGGGGGGTGGGAGACCCAGTACTTC; CDR3 protein: CASSLLTSGGWETQYF
J gene: TRBJ2-5; D gene: .; clone size: .; V gene: TRBV6-5; CDR3 DNA: TGTGCCAGTGGGAGTCCCACTTTGGGAGAGACCCAGTACTTC; CDR3 protein: CASGSPTLGETQYF
J gene: TRBJ2-3; D gene: TRBD2; clone size: .; V gene: TRBV5-1; CDR3 DNA: TGCGCCAGCAGACTAGCGGGGGGTAGCACAGATACGCAGTATTTT; CDR3 protein: CASRLAGGSTDTQYF
J gene: TRBJ2-7; D gene: TRBD2; clone size: .; V gene: TRBV6-5; CDR3 DNA: TGTGCCAGCAGGAACCCACTAGCGGGGTCCTACGAGCAGTACTTC; CDR3 protein: CASRNPLAGSYEQYF
J gene: TRBJ1-1; D gene: TRBD1; clone size: .; V gene: TRBV7-9; CDR3 DNA: TGTGCCAGCAGCTTAGCACTGACAGGGATGGGCACTGAAGCTTTCTTT; CDR3 protein: CASSLALTGMGTEAFF
J gene: TRBJ1-2; D gene: .; clone size: .; V gene: TRBV30; CDR3 DNA: TGTGCCTGGAGTGGGGTCAGGGTCGTGGGAGGCTATGGCTACACCTTC; CDR3 protein: CAWSGVRVVGGYGYTF
J gene: TRBJ2-1; D gene: TRBD2; clone size: .; V gene: TRBV7-3; CDR3 DNA: TGTGCCAGCAGCTTAAACCCCCGGGCTAGCGGGGTCCCCGGTAGGGAGCAGTTCTTC; CDR3 protein: CASSLNPRASGVPGREQFF
J gene: TRBJ1-2; D gene: TRBD1; clone size: .; V gene: TRBV18; CDR3 DNA: TGTGCCAGCTCACCACAACTCGCAGGGGGCGCGGAGGGATCTAACTATGGCTACACCTTC; CDR3 protein: CASSPQLAGGAEGSNYGYTF
J gene: TRBJ1-1; D gene: TRBD1; clone size: .; V gene: TRBV7-9; CDR3 DNA: TGTGCCAGCAGCTTGCAACCAGGGGGTGGGACTGAAGCTTTCTTT; CDR3 protein: CASSLQPGGGTEAFF
J gene: TRBJ2-1; D gene: .; clone size: .; V gene: TRBV7-8; CDR3 DNA: TGTGCCAGCAGCCCCCCGAGAATAGCGAGGAATGAGCAGTTCTTC; CDR3 protein: CASSPPRIARNEQFF
J gene: TRBJ2-1; D gene: TRBD2; clone size: .; V gene: TRBV4-2; CDR3 DNA: TGTGCCAGCAGCCCCACTAGCGATGAGCAGTTCTTC; CDR3 protein: CASSPTSDEQFF
J gene: TRBJ2-7; D gene: .; clone size: .; V gene: TRBV11-2; CDR3 DNA: TGTGCCAGCAGCTTAGGTCAGGGTACATTCTACGAGCAGTACTTC; CDR3 protein: CASSLGQGTFYEQYF
J gene: TRBJ1-2; D gene: .; clone size: once; V gene: TRBV15; CDR3 DNA: TGTGCCACCAGCAGAGATCTTTCTACTCTCGGCAGGGGCTATGGCTACACCTTC; CDR3 protein: CATSRDLSTLGRGYGYTF
J gene: TRBJ2-7; D gene: .; clone size: .; V gene: TRBV6-5; CDR3 DNA: TGTGCCAGCAGCCCGGGGACTGCCAAAGAGCAGTACTTC; CDR3 protein: CASSPGTAKEQYF
J gene: TRBJ2-3; D gene: .; clone size: .; V gene: TRBV2; CDR3 DNA: TGTGCCAGCAGCGAGACAGTCAATCTGGATACGCAGTATTTT; CDR3 protein: CASSETVNLDTQYF
J gene: TRBJ2-7; D gene: .; clone size: .; V gene: TRBV6-5; CDR3 DNA: TGTGCCAGCAGCCCCCTATTGAGCTCCTACGAGCAGTACTTC; CDR3 protein: CASSPLLSSYEQYF
J gene: TRBJ1-1; D gene: TRBD1; clone size: once; V gene: TRBV7-8; CDR3 DNA: TGTGCCAGCAGCTTAGTCGGGACAGTGAACACTGAAGCTTTCTTT; CDR3 protein: CASSLVGTVNTEAFF
J gene: TRBJ1-6; D gene: .; clone size: .; V gene: TRBV15; CDR3 DNA: TGTGCCACCAGCAGAGATCAGGGTGTTGGTTCACCCCTCCACTTT; CDR3 protein: CATSRDQGVGSPLHF
J gene: TRBJ1-2; D gene: .; clone size: .; V gene: TRBV6-5; CDR3 DNA: TGTGCCAGCAGTTACTCGCCAGACACAGCTAACTATGGCTACACCTTC; CDR3 protein: CASSYSPDTANYGYTF
J gene: TRBJ2-7; D gene: .; clone size: .; V gene: TRBV27; CDR3 DNA: TGTGCCAGCAGGGAAATCGGGGGTTCCTACGAGCAGTACTTC; CDR3 protein: CASREIGGSYEQYF
J gene: TRBJ2-3; D gene: TRBD2; clone size: .; V gene: TRBV2; CDR3 DNA: TGTGCCAGCACCGGACTAGCGGGGTACGATCCAGATACGCAGTATTTT; CDR3 protein: CASTGLAGYDPDTQYF
J gene: TRBJ2-7; D gene: TRBD1; clone size: once; V gene: TRBV24-1; CDR3 DNA: TGTGCCCTACAATGGACAGGGCTGAACTACGAGCAGTACTTC; CDR3 protein: CALQWTGLNYEQYF
J gene: TRBJ2-7; D gene: .; clone size: .; V gene: TRBV5-1; CDR3 DNA: TGCGCCAGCAGCTTGGGGAGATTGAGTGACGAGCAGTACTTC; CDR3 protein: CASSLGRLSDEQYF
J gene: TRBJ2-3; D gene: .; clone size: .; V gene: TRBV4-1; CDR3 DNA: TGCGCCAGCAGCCTGGAGGAATGGGCTAGCACAGATACGCAGTATTTT; CDR3 protein: CASSLEEWASTDTQYF
J gene: TRBJ2-1; D gene: TRBD2; clone size: .; V gene: TRBV11-2; CDR3 DNA: TGTGCCAGCAGCTCGGGGGGGCTGAATGAGCAGTTCTTC; CDR3 protein: CASSSGGLNEQFF
J gene: TRBJ2-1; D gene: .; clone size: .; V gene: TRBV12-5; CDR3 DNA: TGTGCTAGTGGTTTGGGACTACCGCAATACAATGAGCAGTTCTTC; CDR3 protein: CASGLGLPQYNEQFF
J gene: TRBJ2-3; D gene: TRBD2; clone size: .; V gene: TRBV3-1/TRBV3-2; CDR3 DNA: TGTGCCAGCAGCCAAGATTGGGGGCGGGGGGACAAAGATACGCAGTATTTT; CDR3 protein: CASSQDWGRGDKDTQYF
J gene: TRBJ1-2; D gene: TRBD1; clone size: few; V gene: TRBV7-9; CDR3 DNA: TGTGCCAGCAGCCTGGGACAGGGCCTGGGTGGCTACACCTTC; CDR3 protein: CASSLGQGLGGYTF
J gene: TRBJ1-2; D gene: .; clone size: .; V gene: TRBV7-9; CDR3 DNA: TGTGCCAGCGCACTGGAGGGGAGGGAGGTCTATGGCTACACCTTC; CDR3 protein: CASALEGREVYGYTF
J gene: TRBJ1-1; D gene: .; clone size: .; V gene: TRBV19; CDR3 DNA: TGTGCCAGTAGTTTTCCCCGGGAATGGACTGAAGCTTTCTTT; CDR3 protein: CASSFPREWTEAFF